The entry that follows covers one TCR beta chain sequence. In this sample, this clonotype turned up a few times. Its antigen remains unidentified. No base qualities exist here, and no much larger clone lies one base off it. The donors were some 39 Caucasian individuals from Russia, aged 6 to 90 years, who were systemically healthy. Each donor gave 8 to 10 milliliters of peripheral blood, drawn into EDTA-treated Vacutainer tubes. Ficoll-Paque density-gradient centrifugation was used to isolate PBMCs, with at least 7 million obtained per sample. Total RNA was extracted from PBMCs with Trizol reagent, with at least 6 micrograms obtained per sample. For every donor, flow cytometry on a PBMC aliquot measured the percentage of naive CD45RAhigh/CD27high T cells. The method behind the library was 5' RACE. A second PCR of roughly 6 to 11 cycles was run with a J-beta primer mix and a sample-barcoded 5' primer. Each TCR beta cDNA molecule received a unique molecular identifier from a template-switch 5' adaptor carrying 12 random nucleotides. At least 2.5 million CDR3-containing paired-end reads were obtained from each sample. All of the RNA was converted into first-strand cDNA using the Mint cDNA synthesis kit, with a TRBC-specific oligonucleotide serving as the primer. Following uracil-DNA glycosylase treatment, a first 18-cycle PCR with universal primers M1SS and BC2_uni_R was performed on all cDNA. Concerning the study's data processing: For normalization, 1 million high-quality reads were randomly selected from each sample, with every read carrying a distinct molecular identifier. Instead of being binned into consensus sequences, reads that shared molecular identifiers were thrown out. CDR3 identification, clonotype clustering and error correction used MiTCR with a Q25 quality threshold and the strictest error-elimination algorithm. A nonparametric unseen species model with Euler transformation was used to estimate lower-bound total TCR beta diversity. TCRdb reprocessed the public reads (quality trimming at Q25 with fastp, clone calling with MiXCR) and kept in-frame beta chains. CDR3 protein sequences are deduplicated, and each keeps its most common genes and DNA. It is TCRdb's table, rather than the study itself, that gives the V and J calls and clone size. This sample lists roughly 1.9 million distinct CDR3 sequences; about 39% were detected once. The ten largest clonotypes hold around 23% of the sample.

This sample is drawn from a study of blood T cells in healthy people across ages (dated by TCRdb to about 2015). With respect to the entire study: Template switching captured roughly one uniquely barcoded TCR beta cDNA molecule per two T cells in model experiments. Two additional independent replicas of 1 million unique cDNA reads from the same blood draw were analyzed for two donors (one aged 18 to 30 and one aged 80 or older). To track age-related changes in TCR beta repertoire diversity, the study relied on deep sequencing normalized with unique cDNA molecular identifiers. The donors were divided into four age groups: young (average around 16 years), middle-aged (approximately 39), aged (about 60) and long-lived (around 87). To avoid experimental bias, donors of different ages were spread randomly across the sequencing lanes.

Overall study outcomes, separate from this receptor: The CMV infection status of donors was not known, potentially confounding age-related changes in expanded clonotypes. Compared with the aged group, the long-lived group had more naive CD4+ T cells, fewer expanded clones and increased TCR diversity, a pattern suggesting age selection. A strong correlation was found between observed TCR beta diversity and the percentage of naive T cells measured by flow cytometry. Because profiling used bulk unsorted PBMCs, naive and antigen-experienced compartments could not be compared conclusively. Total diversity estimates from one million sequenced T cells were considered lower bounds and underestimates. As age increased, observed TCR beta diversity per million T cells dropped in a roughly linear way, and a significant reduction was already evident by age around 41.

The receptor was derived from a human donor in good health. The sample consisted of blood.

The base sequence is TGTGCCAGCAGTTCCCAGGCCCCAGATACGCAGTATTTT. This codes for CASSSQAPDTQYF. The rearrangement combines TRBV6-2 or TRBV6-3 with TRBJ2-3; no D gene is confidently identified. The germline V gene provides CDR1 MNHEY and CDR2 SVGEGT. The germline ends are 9 bases apart after V is trimmed by 4 bases and J by 4 bases. There are 13 amino acids in the CDR3, from cysteine to phenylalanine inclusive. CDR3 DNA is the only sequence kept; it has 39 bases, read in frame from the first base.